These 9 T cell receptor beta chains were sequenced from one sample in a study of persistence of HIV-infected CD4 T cells. The libraries were made with immunoSEQ version 4 in survey mode. The method was immunoSEQ multiplex PCR; TCRdb's version includes in-frame clones alone and lacks a portion of them. Among under 45,000 clones listed, roughly nine tenths were seen once. Anti-CD3/anti-CD28 beads served as a nonspecific positive control stimulus. Sorting selected CD4+ T cells upregulating both CD40 ligand and CD69. For these TCRs, the target antigens are not known. This sample comprised CD4+ T cells sorted from PBMCs after roughly 19-hour stimulation, obtained from a patient who received antiretroviral therapy. Source of these receptors: an adult man with HIV who was CMV-seropositive.

The DNA of the CDR3 is TGTGCCAGCAGCGCTCAGGGTAGTGCTGAAGCTTTCTTT. Translation gives CASSAQGSAEAFF. This chain joins TRBV7-3 and TRBJ1-1, with a weak D call TRBD1 (5 bases). The CDR3 extends over 13 amino acids. The V gene lost 5 bases and the J gene lost 6 bases, with 13 bases spanning the gap. CDR1 and CDR2 (germline): SGHTA, FQGTGA. Based on the CDR3 plus reference TRBV7-3 and TRBJ1-1, the full variable domain is GAGVSQTPSNKVTEKGKYVELRCDPISGHTALYWYRQSLGQGPEFLIYFQGTGAADDSGLPNDRFFAVRPEGSVSTLKIQRTERGDSAVYLCASSAQGSAEAFFGQGTRLTVV.

This clone appeared a few times. CDR3 DNA: TGTGCCAGCAGCGCACTAGCGGGGGTTTACAATGAGCAGTTCTTC. The encoded protein is CASSALAGVYNEQFF. The chain links TRBV7-2 to TRBJ2-1, with 11 bases matching TRBD2. Germline CDR1 SGHTA, CDR2 FQGNSA. This CDR3 has 15 amino acids. Trimming at V came to 5 bases and at J to 4 bases, leaving 4 bases not matched to a gene. The whole variable domain, remainder taken from reference TRBV7-2 and TRBJ2-1, is GAGVSQSPSNKVTEKGKDVELRCDPISGHTALYWYRQSLGQGLEFLIYFQGNSAPDKSGLPSDRFSAERTGGSVSTLTIQRTQQEDSAVYLCASSALAGVYNEQFFGPGTRLTVL.

The J gene is TRBJ1-4, the V gene TRBV4-1; possible D gene TRBD1, 5 bases. With 4 bases removed from V and 1 base from J, the gap between germline ends came to 10 bases. Per the germline V gene, CDR1 is MGHRA and CDR2 is YSYEKL. The CDR3 totals 15 residues. CDR3 bases: TGCGCCAGCAGCCGATCGAGGGGAACTAATGAAAAACTGTTTTTT. As protein: CASSRSRGTNEKLFF.

This chain joins TRBV6-5 and TRBJ1-6; D possibly corresponds to TRBD1 (6 bases). The germline CDR1 and CDR2 sequences are MNHEY and SVGAGI. V lost 5 bases to trimming and J lost 5 bases, with 13 bases between them. The CDR3 consists of 15 residues. CDR3 protein: CASSPRTANNSPLHF. The CDR3 DNA reads TGTGCCAGCAGTCCCCGGACAGCGAATAATTCACCCCTCCACTTT.

The CDR3 nucleotides read TGTGCCAGCAGCGTCTTAGCGGGGGGGCCTTATGAGCAGTTCTTC. This gives the protein CASSVLAGGPYEQFF. The chain couples TRBV9 to TRBJ2-1, with 11 bases matching TRBD2. The CDR3 spans 15 residues. Losses at the gene ends were 2 bases for V and 8 bases for J; bases not matched to a gene: 6. Germline-derived CDR1 and CDR2 are SGDLS and YYNGEE.

This chain links TRBV14 with TRBJ2-2; D not resolved. Germline CDR1 is SGHDN and CDR2 is FVKESK. V was shortened by 4 bases and J by 3 bases, with 15 bases between the two germline ends. The CDR3 covers 16 residues. The CDR3 is CASSPLRGRDTGELFF. DNA of the CDR3: TGTGCCAGCAGCCCCCTTCGAGGAAGAGACACCGGGGAGCTGTTTTTT.

This rearrangement joins TRBV28 to TRBJ1-1, with a tentative D call TRBD1 (5 bases). The CDR3 consists of 16 residues. V shed 8 bases and J shed 2 bases, with 21 bases lying between them. Per germline, CDR1 MDHEN and CDR2 SYDVKM. In DNA form, the CDR3 reads TGTGCCAGCCCCCCCCTACAGGCCCCCGATAACACTGAAGCTTTCTTT. This translates into CASPPLQAPDNTEAFF.

This chain joins TRBV6-5 and TRBJ1-6; 11 bases map to TRBD1. CDR1 and CDR2 (germline): MNHEY, SVGAGI. The CDR3 sequence is 15 residues long. V gave up 6 bases and J gave up 9 bases; unmatched junction bases: 7. DNA for the CDR3: TGTGCCAGCAGCTCCGGACAGGGGGCCTTTTCACCCCTCCACTTT. It translates to CASSSGQGAFSPLHF.

This clone occurred once. The chain couples TRBV10-2 to TRBJ1-6; D ambiguous. This CDR3 has 13 residues. Trimming took off 7 bases at V and 5 bases at J, with 9 bases between the two ends. In germline, CDR1 is WSHSY, CDR2 SAAADI. CDR3 in amino acids: CASKDGNNSPLHF. In DNA form, the CDR3 reads TGCGCCAGCAAGGACGGGAATAATTCACCCCTCCACTTT.